This T cell receptor beta chain was identified during a study of T cell repertoires in cytomegalovirus infection. Study overall: It can be stated that public TCR beta signatures indicated CMV infection as well as a matching HLA type.

Findings of the study overall: Public TCR beta family frequency separated CMV-and-HLA carriers, including in an independent cohort. HLA-C-restricted CMV clonotypes gave the most frequent clonotype in two of eight donors.

MiXCR, run by TCRdb on the reads, gives a single entry per CDR3 protein. Here the sample spans around 210,000 distinct CDR3 sequences, around 6.6% being singletons. This clonotype was seen at least ten times. Its antigen remains unknown. The sequenced material came from PBMCs. The clonotype originates from a human donor in good health (CMV status not recorded). Some clones in this sample may be carry-over from other donors' samples.

CDR3: CSARDGAGLQETQYF. The CDR3 nucleotides are TGCAGTGCTAGAGATGGAGCGGGACTGCAAGAGACCCAGTACTTC. The chain joins TRBV20-1 to TRBJ2-5; TRBD2 matches 7 bases. The CDR3 covers 15 residues. The ends lost 0 bases at V and 2 bases at J; junction bases unmatched: 6. Germline values: CDR1 DFQATT, CDR2 SNEGSKA (reference sequence).